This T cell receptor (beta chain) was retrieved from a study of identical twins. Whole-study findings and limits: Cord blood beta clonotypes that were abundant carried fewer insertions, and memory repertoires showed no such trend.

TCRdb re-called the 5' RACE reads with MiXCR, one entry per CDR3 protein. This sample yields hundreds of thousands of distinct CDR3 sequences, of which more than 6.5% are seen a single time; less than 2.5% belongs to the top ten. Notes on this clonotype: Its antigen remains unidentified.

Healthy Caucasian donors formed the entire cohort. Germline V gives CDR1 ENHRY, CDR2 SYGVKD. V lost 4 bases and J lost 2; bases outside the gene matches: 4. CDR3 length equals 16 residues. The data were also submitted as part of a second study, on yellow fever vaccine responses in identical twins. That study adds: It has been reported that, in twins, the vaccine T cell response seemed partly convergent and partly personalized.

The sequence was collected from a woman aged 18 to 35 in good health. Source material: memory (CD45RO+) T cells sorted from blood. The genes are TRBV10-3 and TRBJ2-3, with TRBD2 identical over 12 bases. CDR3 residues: CAISGLAGVPTDTQYF. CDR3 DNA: TGTGCCATCAGTGGACTAGCGGGAGTCCCCACAGATACGCAGTATTTT.